This T cell receptor beta chain was identified during a study of blood T cell repertoires in COVID-19. TCRdb's copy holds only in-frame clones and misses some; the assay was immunoSEQ multiplex PCR. The sample records approximately 200,000 clones, less than 85% being singletons. The CDR3 is 14 residues long. CDR1 and CDR2 from the germline V gene are SGHVS and FQNEAQ. The trim removed 7 bases at V and 0 bases at J, leaving 2 bases unmatched. Sample: peripheral blood. The gene calls are TRBV7-8 and TRBJ2-2; 7 nucleotides match TRBD2. The source of this sequence is a woman aged 80 or over with COVID-19, enrolled during active disease. CDR3 nucleotide sequence: TGTGCCAGCATGGCGGGGGCGAACACCGGGGAGCTGTTTTTT. This encodes CASMAGANTGELFF.